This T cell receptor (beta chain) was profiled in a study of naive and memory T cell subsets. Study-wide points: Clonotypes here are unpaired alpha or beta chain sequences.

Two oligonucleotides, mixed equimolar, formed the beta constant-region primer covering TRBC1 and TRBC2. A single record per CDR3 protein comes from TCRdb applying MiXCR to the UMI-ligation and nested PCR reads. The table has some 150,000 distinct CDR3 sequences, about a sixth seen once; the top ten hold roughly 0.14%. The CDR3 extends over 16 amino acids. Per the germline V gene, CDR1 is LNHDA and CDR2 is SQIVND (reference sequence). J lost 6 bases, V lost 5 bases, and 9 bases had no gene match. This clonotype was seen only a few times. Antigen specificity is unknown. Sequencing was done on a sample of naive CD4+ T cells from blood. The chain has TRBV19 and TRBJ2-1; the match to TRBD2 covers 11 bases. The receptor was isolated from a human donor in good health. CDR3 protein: CASSQYRTSGFNEQFF. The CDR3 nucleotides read TGTGCCAGTAGTCAATACCGGACTAGCGGGTTCAATGAGCAGTTCTTC.